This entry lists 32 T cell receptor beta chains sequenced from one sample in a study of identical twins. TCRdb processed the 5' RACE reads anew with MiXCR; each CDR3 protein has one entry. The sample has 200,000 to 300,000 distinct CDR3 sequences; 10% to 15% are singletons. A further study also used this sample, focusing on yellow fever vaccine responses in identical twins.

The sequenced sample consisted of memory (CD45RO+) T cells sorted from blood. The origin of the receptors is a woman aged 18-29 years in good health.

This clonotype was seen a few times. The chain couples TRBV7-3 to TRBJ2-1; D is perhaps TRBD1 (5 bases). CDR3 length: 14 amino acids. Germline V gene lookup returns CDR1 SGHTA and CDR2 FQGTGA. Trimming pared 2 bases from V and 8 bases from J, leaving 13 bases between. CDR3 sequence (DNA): TGTGCCAGCAGCTTAGGGTCGCAGGGCCATGAGCAGTTCTTC. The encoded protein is CASSLGSQGHEQFF.

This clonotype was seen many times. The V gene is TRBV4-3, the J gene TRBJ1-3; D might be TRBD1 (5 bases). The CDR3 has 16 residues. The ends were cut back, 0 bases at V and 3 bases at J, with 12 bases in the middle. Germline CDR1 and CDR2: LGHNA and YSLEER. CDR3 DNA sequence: TGCGCCAGCAGCCAAGATCGGGGGTTCGGTGGAAACACCATATATTTT. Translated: CASSQDRGFGGNTIYF.

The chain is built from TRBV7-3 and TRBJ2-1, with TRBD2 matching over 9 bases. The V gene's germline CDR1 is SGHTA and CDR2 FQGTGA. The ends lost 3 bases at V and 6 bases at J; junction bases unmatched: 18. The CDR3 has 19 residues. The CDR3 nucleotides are TGTGCCAGCAGCTTGAGTTCCCAGGGTCGCCTAGCGGGGAGCAATGAGCAGTTCTTC. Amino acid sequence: CASSLSSQGRLAGSNEQFF.

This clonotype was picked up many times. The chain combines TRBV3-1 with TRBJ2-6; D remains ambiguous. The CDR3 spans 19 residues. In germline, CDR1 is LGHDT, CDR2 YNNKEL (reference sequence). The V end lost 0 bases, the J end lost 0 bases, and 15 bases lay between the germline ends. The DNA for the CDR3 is TGTGCCAGCAGCCAAGAAGTGGGCAGCTCGCGCTCTGGGGCCAACGTCCTGACTTTC. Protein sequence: CASSQEVGSSRSGANVLTF. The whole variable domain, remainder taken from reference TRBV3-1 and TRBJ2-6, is DTAVSQTPKYLVTQMGNDKSIKCEQNLGHDTMYWYKQDSKKFLKIMFSYNNKELIINETVPNRFSPKSPDKAHLNLHINSLELGDSAVYFCASSQEVGSSRSGANVLTFGAGSRLTVL.

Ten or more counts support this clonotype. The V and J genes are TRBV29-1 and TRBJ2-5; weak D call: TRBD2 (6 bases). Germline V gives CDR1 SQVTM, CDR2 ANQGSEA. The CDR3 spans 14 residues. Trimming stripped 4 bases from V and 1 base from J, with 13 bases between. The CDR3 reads CSVGHPAGQETQYF. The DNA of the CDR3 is TGCAGCGTTGGCCACCCAGCGGGCCAAGAGACCCAGTACTTC.

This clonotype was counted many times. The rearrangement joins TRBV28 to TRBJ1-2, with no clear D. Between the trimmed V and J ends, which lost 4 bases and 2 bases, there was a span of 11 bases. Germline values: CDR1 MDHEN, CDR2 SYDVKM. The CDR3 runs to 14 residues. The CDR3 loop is CASSSGGSNYGYTF. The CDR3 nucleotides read TGTGCCAGCAGTTCAGGAGGATCCAACTATGGCTACACCTTC.

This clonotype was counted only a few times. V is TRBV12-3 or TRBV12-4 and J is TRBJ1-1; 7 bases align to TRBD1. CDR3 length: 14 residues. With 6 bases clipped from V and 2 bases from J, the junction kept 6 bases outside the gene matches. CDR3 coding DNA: TGTGCCAGCAGGGGCCGGGACAGCAACACTGAAGCTTTCTTT. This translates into CASRGRDSNTEAFF.

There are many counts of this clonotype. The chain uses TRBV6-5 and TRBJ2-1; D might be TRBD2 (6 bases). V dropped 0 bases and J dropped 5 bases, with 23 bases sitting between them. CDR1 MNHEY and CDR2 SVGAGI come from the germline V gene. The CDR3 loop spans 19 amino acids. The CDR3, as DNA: TGTGCCAGCAGTTACTCCCGGCGGGGCAGGCGTACCTCTAACAATGAGCAGTTCTTC. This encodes CASSYSRRGRRTSNNEQFF.

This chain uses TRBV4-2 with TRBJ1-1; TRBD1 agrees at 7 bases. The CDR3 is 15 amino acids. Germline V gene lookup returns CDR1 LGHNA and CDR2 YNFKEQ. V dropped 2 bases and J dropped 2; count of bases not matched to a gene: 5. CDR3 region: CASSQTAGGNTEAFF. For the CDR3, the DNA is TGTGCCAGCAGCCAAACCGCAGGGGGTAACACTGAAGCTTTCTTT.

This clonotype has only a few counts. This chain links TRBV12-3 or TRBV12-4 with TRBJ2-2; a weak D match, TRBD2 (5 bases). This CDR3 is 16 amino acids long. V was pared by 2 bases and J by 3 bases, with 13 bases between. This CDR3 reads CASSLRRAWDTGELFF. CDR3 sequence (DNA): TGTGCCAGCAGTTTACGGCGGGCGTGGGACACCGGGGAGCTGTTTTTT.

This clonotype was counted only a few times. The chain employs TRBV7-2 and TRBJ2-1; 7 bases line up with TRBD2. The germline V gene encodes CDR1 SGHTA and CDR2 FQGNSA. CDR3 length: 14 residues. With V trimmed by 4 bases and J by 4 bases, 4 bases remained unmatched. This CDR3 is CASSSGLGYNEQFF. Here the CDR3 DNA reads TGTGCCAGCAGCTCCGGACTAGGGTACAATGAGCAGTTCTTC. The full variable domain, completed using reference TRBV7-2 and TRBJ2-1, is GAGVSQSPSNKVTEKGKDVELRCDPISGHTALYWYRQSLGQGLEFLIYFQGNSAPDKSGLPSDRFSAERTGGSVSTLTIQRTQQEDSAVYLCASSSGLGYNEQFFGPGTRLTVL.

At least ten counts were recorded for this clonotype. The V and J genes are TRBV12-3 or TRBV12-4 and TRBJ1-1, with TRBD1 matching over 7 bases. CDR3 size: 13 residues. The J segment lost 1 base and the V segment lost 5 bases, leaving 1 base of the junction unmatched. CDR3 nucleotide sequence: TGTGCCAGCAGTCGACAGGGGAACACTGAAGCTTTCTTT. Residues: CASSRQGNTEAFF.

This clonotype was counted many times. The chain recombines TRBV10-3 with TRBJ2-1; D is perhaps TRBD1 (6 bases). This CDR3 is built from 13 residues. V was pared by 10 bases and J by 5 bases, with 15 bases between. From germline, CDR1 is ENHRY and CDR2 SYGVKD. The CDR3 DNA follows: TGTGCCACCCTACAGGGAACAAACAATGAGCAGTTCTTC. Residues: CATLQGTNNEQFF.

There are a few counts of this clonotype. The CDR3 sequence: CASRQGLTNTGELFF. CDR3 in DNA: TGTGCCAGCAGGCAGGGATTAACGAACACCGGGGAGCTGTTTTTT. The chain has TRBV27 and TRBJ2-2; TRBD1 might be the D (5 bases). V lost 6 bases and J 0 bases, leaving 11 bases between the germline ends. This CDR3 comprises 15 residues. Germline V gene lookup returns CDR1 MNHEY and CDR2 SMNVEV (reference sequence).

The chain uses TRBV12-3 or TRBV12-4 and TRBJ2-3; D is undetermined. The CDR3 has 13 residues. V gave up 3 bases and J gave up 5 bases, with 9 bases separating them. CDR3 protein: CASSLDVKDTQYF. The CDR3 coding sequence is TGTGCCAGCAGTTTGGACGTCAAAGATACGCAGTATTTT.

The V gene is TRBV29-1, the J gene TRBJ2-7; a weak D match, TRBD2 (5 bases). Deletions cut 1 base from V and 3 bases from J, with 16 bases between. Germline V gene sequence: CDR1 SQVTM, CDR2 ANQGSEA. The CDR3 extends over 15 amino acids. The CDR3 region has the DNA TGCAGCGTTGAAGGGACGTCCGTCGAGGGCTACGAGCAGTACTTC. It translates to CSVEGTSVEGYEQYF.

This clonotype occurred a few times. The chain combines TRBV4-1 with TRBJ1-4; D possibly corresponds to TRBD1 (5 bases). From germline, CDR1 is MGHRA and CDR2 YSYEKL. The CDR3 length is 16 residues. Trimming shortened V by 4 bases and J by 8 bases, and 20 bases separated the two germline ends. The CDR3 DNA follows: TGCGCCAGCAGCCGAGCGTCCGGGACGGAAATGGAAAAACTGTTTTTT. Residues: CASSRASGTEMEKLFF.

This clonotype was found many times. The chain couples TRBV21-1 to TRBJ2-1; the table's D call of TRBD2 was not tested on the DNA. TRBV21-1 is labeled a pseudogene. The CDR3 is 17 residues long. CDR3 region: CASSKEGLADTYNEQFF. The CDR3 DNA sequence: TGTGCCAGCAGCAAAGAGGGACTAGCGGATACCTACAATGAGCAGTTCTTC.

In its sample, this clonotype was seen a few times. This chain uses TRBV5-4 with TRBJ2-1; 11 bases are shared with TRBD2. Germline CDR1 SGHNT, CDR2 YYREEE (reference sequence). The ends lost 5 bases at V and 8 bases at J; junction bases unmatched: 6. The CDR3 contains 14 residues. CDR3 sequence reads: CASSLLAGEDEQFF. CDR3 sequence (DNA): TGTGCCAGCAGTTTACTAGCGGGAGAGGATGAGCAGTTCTTC.

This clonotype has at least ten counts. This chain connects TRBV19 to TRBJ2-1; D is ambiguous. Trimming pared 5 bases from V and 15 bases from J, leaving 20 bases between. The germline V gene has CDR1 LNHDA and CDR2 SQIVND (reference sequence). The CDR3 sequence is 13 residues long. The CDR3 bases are TGTGCCAGTAGTTGGAGTATGGGCTGGTTCTCGTTCTTC. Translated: CASSWSMGWFSFF.

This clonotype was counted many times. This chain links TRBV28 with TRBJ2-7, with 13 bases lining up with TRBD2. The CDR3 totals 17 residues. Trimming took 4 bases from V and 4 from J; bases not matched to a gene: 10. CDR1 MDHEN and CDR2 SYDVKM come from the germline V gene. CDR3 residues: CASSYHKGLAGVYEQYF. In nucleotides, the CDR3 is TGTGCCAGCAGTTACCACAAAGGACTAGCGGGAGTGTACGAGCAGTACTTC.

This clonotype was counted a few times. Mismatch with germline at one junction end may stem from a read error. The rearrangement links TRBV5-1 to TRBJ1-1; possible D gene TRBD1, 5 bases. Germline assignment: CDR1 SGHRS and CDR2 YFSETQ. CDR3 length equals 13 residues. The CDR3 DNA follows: TGCGTCAGCAGGGAGAAGGGTCGTTCTGAAGCTTTCTTT. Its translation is CVSREKGRSEAFF.

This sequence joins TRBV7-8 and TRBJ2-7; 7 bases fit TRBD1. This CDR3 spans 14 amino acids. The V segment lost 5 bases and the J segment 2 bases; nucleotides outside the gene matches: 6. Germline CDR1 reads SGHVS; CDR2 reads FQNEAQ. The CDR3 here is CASSVPGQPYEQYF. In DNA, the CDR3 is TGTGCCAGCAGCGTCCCGGGACAGCCCTACGAGCAGTACTTC.

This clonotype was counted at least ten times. The CDR3 spells CASSQAGAGTQYF. CDR3 nucleotide sequence: TGTGCCAGCAGCCAAGCAGGGGCCGGAACCCAGTACTTC. The chain is built from TRBV14 and TRBJ2-5; D may be TRBD1 (6 bases). Germline V lookup: CDR1 SGHDN, CDR2 FVKESK. Trimming removed 1 base at V and 8 bases at J, with 11 bases between. This CDR3 comprises 13 residues.

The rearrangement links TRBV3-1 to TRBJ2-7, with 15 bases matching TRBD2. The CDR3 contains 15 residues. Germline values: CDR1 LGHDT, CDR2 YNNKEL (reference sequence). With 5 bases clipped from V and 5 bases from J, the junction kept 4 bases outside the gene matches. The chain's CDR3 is CASSWRTSGRDEQYF. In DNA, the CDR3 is TGTGCCAGCAGCTGGAGGACTAGCGGGAGGGACGAGCAGTACTTC.

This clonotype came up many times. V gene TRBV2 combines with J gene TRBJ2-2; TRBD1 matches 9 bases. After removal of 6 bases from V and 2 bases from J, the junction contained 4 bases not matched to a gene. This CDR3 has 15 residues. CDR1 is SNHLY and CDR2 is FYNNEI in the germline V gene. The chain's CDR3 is CASSGQGRNTGELFF. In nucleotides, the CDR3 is TGTGCCAGCAGCGGACAGGGGCGAAACACCGGGGAGCTGTTTTTT.

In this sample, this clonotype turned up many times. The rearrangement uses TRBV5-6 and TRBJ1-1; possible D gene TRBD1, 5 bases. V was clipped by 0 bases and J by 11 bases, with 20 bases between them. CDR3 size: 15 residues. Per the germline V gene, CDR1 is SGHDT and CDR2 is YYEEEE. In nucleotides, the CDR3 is TGTGCCAGCAGCTTGGGCTCAACTAAGGGGCTTCGGGCTTTCTTT. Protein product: CASSLGSTKGLRAFF.

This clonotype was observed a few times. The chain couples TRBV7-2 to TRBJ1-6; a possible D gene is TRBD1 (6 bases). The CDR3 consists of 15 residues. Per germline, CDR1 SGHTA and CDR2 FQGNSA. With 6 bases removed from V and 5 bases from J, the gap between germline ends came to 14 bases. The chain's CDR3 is CASSPDRSDNSPLHF. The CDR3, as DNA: TGTGCCAGCAGTCCAGACAGGAGCGATAATTCACCCCTCCACTTT. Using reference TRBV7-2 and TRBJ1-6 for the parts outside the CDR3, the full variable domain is GAGVSQSPSNKVTEKGKDVELRCDPISGHTALYWYRQSLGQGLEFLIYFQGNSAPDKSGLPSDRFSAERTGGSVSTLTIQRTQQEDSAVYLCASSPDRSDNSPLHFGNGTRLTVT.

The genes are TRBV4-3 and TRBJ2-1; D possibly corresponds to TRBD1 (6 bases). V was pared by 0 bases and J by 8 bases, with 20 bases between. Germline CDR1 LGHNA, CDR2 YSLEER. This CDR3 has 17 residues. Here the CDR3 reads CASSQEVGAGAGDEQFF. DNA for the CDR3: TGCGCCAGCAGCCAAGAAGTAGGGGCAGGGGCCGGGGATGAGCAGTTCTTC.

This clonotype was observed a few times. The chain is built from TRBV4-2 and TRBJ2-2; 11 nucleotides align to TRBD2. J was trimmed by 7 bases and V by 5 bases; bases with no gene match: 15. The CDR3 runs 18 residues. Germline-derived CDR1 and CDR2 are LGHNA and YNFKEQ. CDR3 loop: CASSIQPSSGGWGGELFF. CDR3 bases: TGTGCCAGCAGCATACAACCCTCTAGCGGGGGGTGGGGCGGGGAGCTGTTTTTT.

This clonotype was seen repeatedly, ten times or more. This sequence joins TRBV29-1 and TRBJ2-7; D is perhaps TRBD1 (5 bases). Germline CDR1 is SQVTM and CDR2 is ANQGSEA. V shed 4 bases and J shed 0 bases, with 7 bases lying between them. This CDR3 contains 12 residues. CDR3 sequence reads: CSVADSSYEQYF. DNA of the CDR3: TGCAGCGTTGCAGACAGCTCCTACGAGCAGTACTTC.

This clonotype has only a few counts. This CDR3 reads CASSFGTLSYEQYF. The CDR3 bases are TGTGCCAGCAGCTTCGGGACTCTTTCCTACGAGCAGTACTTC. The chain couples TRBV7-9 to TRBJ2-7; D perhaps matches TRBD2 (6 bases). Germline V lookup: CDR1 SEHNR, CDR2 FQNEAQ (reference sequence). V lost 3 bases, J lost 1 base, and 10 bases lay in between. The CDR3 consists of 14 residues.